This T cell receptor (beta chain) was documented in a study of blood T cells in healthy people across ages. Study outcomes and limitations: Getting older went along with TCR beta diversity per million T cells dropping roughly linearly.

The CDR3 covers 16 residues. With V trimmed by 3 bases and J by 2 bases, 2 bases remained unmatched. Germline V gene data show CDR1 as MDHEN and CDR2 as SYDVKM. As to this clonotype: As yet, its antigen is unknown.

For the second PCR, which ran for about 6 to 11 cycles, a sample-barcoded 5' primer and a J-beta primer mix were used. TCRdb processed the 5' RACE reads anew with MiXCR; each CDR3 protein has one entry. The sample has more than 650,000 distinct CDR3 sequences, around a quarter seen once. These records were also assigned to another study, of T cells of mothers and their children. That investigation notes: Extraction yielded RNA that went, in full, into cDNA synthesis at about 1.6 ug per 15 ul. Mothers and children who were related shared slightly more overlap than unrelated pairs, but not significantly more.

J is TRBJ2-6 and V is TRBV28; 9 bases fit TRBD1. Sequencing was done on a sample of blood. This clonotype was obtained from a boy aged 10-17 years in good health. In DNA form, the CDR3 reads TGTGCCAGCAGTTTCACAGGGGGCACTGGGGCCAACGTCCTGACTTTC. It is translated as CASSFTGGTGANVLTF.